The 14 T cell receptor beta chains listed next were all sequenced from one sample in a study of beta chain features in type 1 diabetes. Study findings and constraints: TCRB CDR3 length was moderately but significantly reduced in all four CD4+ subsets of Type 1 diabetes patients.

Antigens of these TCRs are unknown. Investigators reverse transcribed all isolated RNA, so they sequenced expressed TCRB transcripts. The protocol was immunoSEQ multiplex PCR, while the TCRdb copy is restricted to in-frame clones and leaves out a portion. The sample has about 700,000 clones, under 15% seen once. The source material was naive CD4+ T cells from blood. These receptors all come from a man younger than 35 with type 1 diabetes.

This clone was detected only a few times. The rearrangement joins TRBV30 to TRBJ1-5, with no clear D. CDR1 and CDR2 from the germline V gene are GTSNPN and SVGIG (reference sequence). V lost 1 base and J 2 bases, leaving 9 bases between the germline ends. CDR3 length: 14 residues. CDR3 in amino acids: CAWSAFGGNQPQHF. The CDR3 DNA follows: TGTGCCTGGAGTGCTTTCGGGGGCAATCAGCCCCAGCATTTT.

This clone was observed a few times. V gene TRBV27 combines with J gene TRBJ1-2; 9 nucleotides align to TRBD1. The CDR3 contains 14 residues. Germline V gene sequence: CDR1 MNHEY, CDR2 SMNVEV (reference sequence). The J segment lost 4 bases and the V segment lost 5 bases, leaving 5 bases of the junction unmatched. In nucleotides, the CDR3 is TGTGCCAGCAGTGGCGGGACAGGGTCCTATGGCTACACCTTC. It is translated as CASSGGTGSYGYTF.

The chain links TRBV5-4 to TRBJ1-2; D remains unclear. Trimming removed 0 bases from V and 0 bases from J, with 9 bases in between. This CDR3 contains 15 residues. Germline V CDR1 and CDR2: SGHNT, YYREEE (reference sequence). CDR3 loop: CASSLVLGSNYGYTF. For the CDR3, the DNA is TGTGCCAGCAGCTTGGTGCTGGGGTCTAACTATGGCTACACCTTC. The entire variable domain, with the rest obtained from reference TRBV5-4 and TRBJ1-2, is as follows: ETGVTQSPTHLIKTRGQQVTLRCSSQSGHNTVSWYQQALGQGPQFIFQYYREEENGRGNFPPRFSGLQFPNYSSELNVNALELDDSALYLCASSLVLGSNYGYTFGSGTRLTVV.

The chain employs TRBV27 and TRBJ2-1, with D perhaps matching TRBD2 (6 bases). Germline assignment: CDR1 MNHEY and CDR2 SMNVEV (reference sequence). Trimming cost V 7 bases and J 7 bases, with 17 bases left between them. This CDR3 has 14 residues. The CDR3 loop is CASTPQGGRNEQFF. As DNA, the CDR3 is TGTGCCAGCACTCCGCAAGGAGGGCGGAATGAGCAGTTCTTC.

This clone was seen more than once but under ten times. The chain couples TRBV6-6 to TRBJ1-1, with unresolved D. The V and J ends lost 7 bases and 0 bases respectively, with 15 bases between them. This CDR3 spans 15 amino acids. The V gene's germline CDR1 is MNHNY and CDR2 SVGAGI (reference sequence). CDR3 DNA: TGTGCCAGCACCCAGAGGTGGACGGTGAACACTGAAGCTTTCTTT. As protein: CASTQRWTVNTEAFF.

The CDR3 nucleotides are TGTGCCAGCAGCTTGACTGGGAACACCGGGGAGCTGTTTTTT. Translating gives CASSLTGNTGELFF. V is TRBV7-3 and J is TRBJ2-2; D uncertain. The CDR3 consists of 14 residues. In germline, CDR1 is SGHTA, CDR2 FQGTGA. Trimming cost V 3 bases and J 1 base, with 6 bases left between them.

CDR3 residues: CASSNRDRYNEQFF. DNA of the CDR3: TGTGCCAGCAGTAACCGGGACAGATACAATGAGCAGTTCTTC. J is TRBJ2-1 and V is TRBV2; TRBD1 matches 7 bases. The CDR3 totals 14 residues. With 5 bases clipped from V and 4 bases from J, the junction kept 5 bases outside the gene matches. Germline V gives CDR1 SNHLY, CDR2 FYNNEI. Supplemented by reference TRBV2 and TRBJ2-1, the full variable domain reads EPEVTQTPSHQVTQMGQEVILRCVPISNHLYFYWYRQILGQKVEFLVSFYNNEISEKSEIFDDQFSVERPDGSNFTLKIRSTKLEDSAMYFCASSNRDRYNEQFFGPGTRLTVL.

This clone was counted between two and nine times. The chain carries TRBV2 and TRBJ1-6, with 7 bases lining up with TRBD1. The CDR3 runs to 14 residues. V lost 10 bases, J lost 6 bases, and 9 bases stayed unmatched. The V gene's germline CDR1 is SNHLY and CDR2 FYNNEI. The CDR3 DNA sequence: TGTGCCACGATAGGACAGGTTGTTAATTCACCCCTCCACTTT. It encodes CATIGQVVNSPLHF.

The chain employs TRBV30 and TRBJ1-5; possibly TRBD1 for D (6 bases). This CDR3 comprises 17 residues. Per germline, CDR1 GTSNPN and CDR2 SVGIG (reference sequence). Trimming removed 0 bases at V and 0 bases at J, with 15 bases between. CDR3 residues: CAWSVLGGANSNQPQHF. In DNA form, the CDR3 reads TGTGCCTGGAGTGTACTGGGGGGCGCTAATAGCAATCAGCCCCAGCATTTT.

This clone was recorded a few times. This chain connects TRBV25-1 to TRBJ1-4; no definite D call. Trimming pared 6 bases from V and 7 bases from J, leaving 9 bases between. The CDR3 covers 12 residues. Germline CDR1 reads MGHDK; CDR2 reads SYGVNS. CDR3 nucleotide sequence: TGTGCCAGCAGGGGCACTCTTGAAAAACTGTTTTTT. Protein sequence: CASRGTLEKLFF. Using reference TRBV25-1 and TRBJ1-4 for the parts outside the CDR3, the full variable domain is EADIYQTPRYLVIGTGKKITLECSQTMGHDKMYWYQQDPGMELHLIHYSYGVNSTEKGDLSSESTVSRIRTEHFPLTLESARPSHTSQYLCASRGTLEKLFFGSGTQLSVL.

This clone was seen a handful of times. The chain employs TRBV7-9 and TRBJ2-1, with D uncertain. The CDR3 runs 13 residues. The V end was cut by 1 base, the J end by 7 bases, with 8 bases between. Germline V lookup: CDR1 SEHNR, CDR2 FQNEAQ (reference sequence). CDR3 protein: CASSLVVENEQFF. CDR3 bases: TGTGCCAGCAGCTTAGTCGTTGAAAATGAGCAGTTCTTC.

The table lists this clone with a few counts. The J gene is TRBJ1-3, the V gene TRBV30; D not certain. The V end was cut by 0 bases, the J end by 0 bases, with 9 bases between. Germline CDR1 reads GTSNPN; CDR2 reads SVGIG (reference sequence). The CDR3 runs 15 residues. The DNA of the CDR3 is TGTGCCTGGAGTGTAAGGCCCCTCTCTGGAAACACCATATATTTT. Translated, it gives CAWSVRPLSGNTIYF.

Only a few counts were recorded for this clone. The chain uses TRBV7-9 and TRBJ2-5; perhaps TRBD1 as D (6 bases). The V and J ends lost 4 bases and 1 base respectively, with 10 bases between them. The CDR3 totals 14 residues. Germline loops: CDR1 SEHNR, CDR2 FQNEAQ (reference sequence). The CDR3 region has the DNA TGTGCCAGCAGCTCCAGGGGCTTCCAAGAGACCCAGTACTTC. The encoded protein is CASSSRGFQETQYF.

The sample holds a few counts of this clone. V gene TRBV9 combines with J gene TRBJ2-1; D remains unclear. V was pared by 4 bases and J by 3 bases, with 11 bases between. The germline gives CDR1 SGDLS, CDR2 YYNGEE. The CDR3 extends over 14 amino acids. The CDR3 bases are TGTGCCAGCAGCATGGGAACGATCTACAATGAGCAGTTCTTC. Its protein product is CASSMGTIYNEQFF.